Each of the 23 T cell receptor beta chains below was sequenced from the same sample in a study of OX40 agonist ivuxolimab in advanced cancers. Measured with immunoSEQ multiplex PCR; TCRdb has only the in-frame clones, and not every one. Seen here are 83,000 or so clones, approximately 83% observed once, and the top ten hold approximately 2%. The sequences come from CD4+ or CD8+ T cells sorted from blood, collected in a trial of the OX40 agonist ivuxolimab. The receptor set was obtained from an adult with an advanced solid tumor such as melanoma, head and neck, liver or kidney cancer.

This chain joins TRBV10-3 and TRBJ1-1; the D is unclear. Germline CDR1 reads ENHRY; CDR2 reads SYGVKD. This CDR3 has 12 residues. V lost 3 bases to trimming and J lost 12 bases, with 14 bases between them. CDR3 sequence (DNA): TGTGCCATCAGTGACCCCTTTGGCATGCCTTTCTTT. Translating gives CAISDPFGMPFF.

V is TRBV6-1 and J is TRBJ2-7; D gene unclear. V was shortened by 2 bases and J by 3 bases, with 8 bases between the two germline ends. The germline V gene encodes CDR1 MNHNS and CDR2 SASEGT. There are 13 residues in the CDR3. The CDR3 loop is CASSEIGDYEQYF. CDR3 bases: TGTGCCAGCAGTGAAATTGGGGACTACGAGCAGTACTTC.

This chain connects TRBV29-1 to TRBJ1-2; D may be TRBD1 (5 bases). The CDR3 runs 12 residues. Between the trimmed V and J ends, which lost 6 bases and 6 bases, there was a span of 14 bases. Per germline, CDR1 SQVTM and CDR2 ANQGSEA. The CDR3 region is CSVSSGRHGYTF. Written as DNA, the CDR3 is TGCAGCGTCTCATCGGGACGACATGGCTACACCTTC.

The chain links TRBV29-1 to TRBJ2-7; possibly TRBD1 for D (6 bases). Germline values: CDR1 SQVTM, CDR2 ANQGSEA. Between the trimmed V and J ends, which lost 6 bases and 2 bases, there was a span of 14 bases. The CDR3 length is 13 residues. The CDR3 nucleotides read TGCAGCGTCTCAAGACAGGCCCCCTACGAGCAGTACTTC. It specifies CSVSRQAPYEQYF.

The chain combines TRBV5-4 with TRBJ2-1; D ambiguous. V was shortened by 4 bases and J by 5 bases, with 10 bases between the two germline ends. CDR3 size: 13 residues. CDR1 SGHNT and CDR2 YYREEE come from the germline V gene (reference sequence). CDR3 nucleotide sequence: TGTGCCAGCAGCAGCAAGACCAACAATGAGCAGTTCTTC. It is translated as CASSSKTNNEQFF.

The CDR3 spells CASTQGEGSYTF. DNA of the CDR3: TGTGCCAGCACCCAGGGGGAAGGAAGCTACACCTTC. The chain recombines TRBV25-1 with TRBJ1-2, with TRBD1 matching 7 bases. CDR3 size: 12 residues. The V gene end was trimmed by 7 bases and the J gene end by 9 bases; junction bases not matched to a gene: 8. Germline CDR1 is MGHDK and CDR2 is SYGVNS.

The chain links TRBV20-1 to TRBJ1-2; D gene unclear. Germline V gene sequence: CDR1 DFQATT, CDR2 SNEGSKA (reference sequence). V was trimmed by 5 bases and J by 6 bases, leaving 10 bases between them. The CDR3 is 11 residues long. The CDR3 DNA is TGCAGTGCTGGCCTGGGAGATGGCTACACCTTC. It yields the protein CSAGLGDGYTF.

This clone was found once. The gene calls are TRBV4-2 and TRBJ2-3; D may match TRBD1 or TRBD2 (5 bases each). CDR3 size: 16 residues. Between the trimmed V and J ends, which lost 0 bases and 2 bases, there was a span of 12 bases. Germline V gene lookup returns CDR1 LGHNA and CDR2 YNFKEQ. CDR3 coding DNA: TGTGCCAGCAGCCAAGATGGTGGGGGAGACACAGATACGCAGTATTTT. It yields the protein CASSQDGGGDTDTQYF.

This chain uses TRBV4-3 with TRBJ1-5; maybe TRBD1 (5 bases). V gave up 4 bases and J gave up 5 bases, with 12 bases separating them. The length of the CDR3 is 14 residues. Germline assignment: CDR1 LGHNA and CDR2 YSLEER. The CDR3 is CASSLHGGDQPQHF. CDR3 in DNA: TGCGCCAGCAGCCTCCATGGGGGGGATCAGCCCCAGCATTTT.

As regards this clone: The sample holds other DNA sequences that translate to the same CDR3. The chain employs TRBV6-6 and TRBJ1-2, with 7 bases that match TRBD1. CDR1 and CDR2 (germline): MNHNY, SVGAGI (reference sequence). The CDR3 has 14 amino acids. J lost 3 bases, V lost 2 bases, and 3 bases had no gene match. The CDR3 region has the DNA TGTGCCAGCAGTTACAGAGGGGGCGACTATGGCTACACCTTC. Residues: CASSYRGGDYGYTF.

This clone occurred a few times. The chain couples TRBV7-6 to TRBJ2-2; D is perhaps TRBD1 (5 bases). Trimming shortened V by 1 base and J by 2 bases, and 8 bases separated the two germline ends. In germline, CDR1 is SGHVS, CDR2 FNYEAQ. The CDR3 is 15 amino acids. The CDR3 DNA reads as TGTGCCAGCAGCTTAGGGACAAGTAACACCGGGGAGCTGTTTTTT. This codes for CASSLGTSNTGELFF.

This chain joins TRBV7-3 and TRBJ2-1; D gene ambiguous. With 2 bases removed from V and 10 bases from J, the gap between germline ends came to 6 bases. This CDR3 is built from 11 residues. Germline values: CDR1 SGHTA, CDR2 FQGTGA. CDR3 in amino acids: CASSLGREQFF. The CDR3 nucleotides are TGTGCCAGCAGCTTAGGGCGGGAGCAGTTCTTC.

The chain couples TRBV19 to TRBJ2-7; no clear D gene. CDR3 length equals 14 residues. The V end was cut by 6 bases, the J end by 3 bases, with 15 bases between. The germline CDR1 and CDR2 sequences are LNHDA and SQIVND (reference sequence). The CDR3 loop is CASRRGPGDYEQYF. CDR3 in DNA: TGTGCCAGTAGGCGTGGTCCCGGAGACTACGAGCAGTACTTC.

This rearrangement joins TRBV18 to TRBJ1-1, with D perhaps TRBD1 (6 bases). Germline CDR1 reads KGHSH; CDR2 reads LQKENI. V gave up 4 bases and J gave up 7 bases, with 19 bases separating them. The length of the CDR3 is 15 residues. Here the CDR3 reads CASSQQTGSIFEAFF. CDR3 nucleotides: TGTGCCAGCTCACAGCAAACAGGGAGTATTTTTGAAGCTTTCTTT.

The chain combines TRBV29-1 with TRBJ2-1, with 12 bases lining up with TRBD2. CDR1 and CDR2 from the germline V gene are SQVTM and ANQGSEA. V was clipped by 4 bases and J by 10 bases; unmatched bases: 5. The CDR3 consists of 13 residues. This chain's CDR3 is CSVGLAGVGEQFF. For the CDR3, the DNA is TGCAGCGTTGGACTAGCGGGAGTAGGGGAGCAGTTCTTC.

In regard to this clone: One junction end does not reproduce the germline sequence, and a read error may be involved. This chain joins TRBV6-5 and TRBJ2-7, with no clear D. This CDR3 comprises 12 residues. Germline loops: CDR1 MNHEY, CDR2 SVGAGI. The CDR3, as DNA: TGTGCCAGCAGTGAATTAACAAAACGTATTGACTTC. Protein sequence: CASSELTKRIDF.

DNA for the CDR3: TGTGCCAGCAGCAAAGAAGAAGGCCAAACTAACTATGGCTACACCTTC. Its translation is CASSKEEGQTNYGYTF. The gene calls are TRBV21-1 and TRBJ1-2. TRBV21-1 is marked as a pseudogene. The CDR3 is 16 amino acids.

V usage is TRBV14 and J usage is TRBJ2-2, with 11 nucleotides matching TRBD2. The CDR3 is 16 residues long. Germline CDR1 SGHDN, CDR2 FVKESK. J lost 4 bases, V lost 0 bases, and 1 base had no gene match. The CDR3 region has the DNA TGTGCCAGCAGCCAAGAACTAGCGGGAGTCACCGGGGAGCTGTTTTTT. Translating gives CASSQELAGVTGELFF.

The chain couples TRBV9 to TRBJ2-1; 16 positions agree with TRBD2. The ends lost 0 bases at V and 5 bases at J; junction bases unmatched: 11. The CDR3 is made up of 20 amino acids. Germline V CDR1 and CDR2: SGDLS, YYNGEE. The CDR3 bases are TGTGCCAGCAGCGTAGCTGGGGGGGGGACTAGCGGGAGGGCTGACAATGAGCAGTTCTTC. This encodes CASSVAGGGTSGRADNEQFF.

The chain employs TRBV30 and TRBJ1-2; possibly TRBD1 for D (6 bases). CDR3 length: 13 residues. Trimming took 3 bases from V and 4 from J, leaving 12 bases between them. CDR1 and CDR2 from the germline V gene are GTSNPN and SVGIG (reference sequence). The CDR3 loop is CAWRSGGSYGYTF. CDR3 in DNA: TGTGCCTGGAGGTCGGGGGGCAGCTATGGCTACACCTTC.

The V gene is TRBV28, the J gene TRBJ2-6, with D tentatively TRBD1 (5 bases). Trimming shortened V by 5 bases and J by 1 base, and 9 bases separated the two germline ends. The CDR3 consists of 15 residues. The V gene's germline CDR1 is MDHEN and CDR2 SYDVKM. This CDR3 is CASSQGGSGANVLTF. The DNA for the CDR3 is TGTGCCAGCAGTCAGGGTGGTTCTGGGGCCAACGTCCTGACTTTC.

This clone occurred a few times. The chain has TRBV6-5 and TRBJ2-5; the D call may be TRBD1 or TRBD2 (5 bases each). The CDR3 spans 15 residues. The V end was cut by 0 bases, the J end by 5 bases, with 13 bases between. CDR1 is MNHEY and CDR2 is SVGAGI in the germline V gene. The CDR3 DNA reads TGTGCCAGCAGTTACTCCAACCCGGGACGGGAGACCCAGTACTTC. It is translated as CASSYSNPGRETQYF.

This chain links TRBV18 with TRBJ1-2; TRBD1 agrees at 8 bases. V dropped 2 bases and J dropped 5; count of bases not matched to a gene: 13. The germline gives CDR1 KGHSH, CDR2 LQKENI. The CDR3 contains 17 residues. The CDR3 DNA is TGTGCCAGCTCACCAAGATCGCCCGGGACAGGAATTTATGGCTACACCTTC. It is translated as CASSPRSPGTGIYGYTF.